This T cell receptor (beta chain) is from a study of shared clonotypes between healthy human individuals. Points from the study as a whole: Compared with memory subsets, naive subsets generally had larger estimated richness.

For this clone: What it recognizes is unknown.

Profiled with immunoSEQ multiplex PCR; TCRdb holds only in-frame clones, not every one. The data contain approximately 640,000 clones, approximately 75% of them singletons. The CDR3 contains 15 residues. V shed 7 bases, J shed 2 bases, and the junction held 5 bases outside the gene matches. In germline, CDR1 is LNHDA, CDR2 SQIVND (reference sequence). The clonotype was recovered from a woman in her twenties or thirties in good health. This chain uses TRBV19 with TRBJ1-4; 9 nucleotides match TRBD1. Sequenced: memory CD4+ T cells sorted from blood. Specified subset: CD45RA-negative fraction. The CDR3 sequence: CASTRTGATNEKLFF. The CDR3 bases are TGTGCCAGTACCCGGACAGGGGCCACTAATGAAAAACTGTTTTTT. Using reference TRBV19 and TRBJ1-4 for the parts outside the CDR3, the full variable domain is DGGITQSPKYLFRKEGQNVTLSCEQNLNHDAMYWYRQDPGQGLRLIYYSQIVNDFQKGDIAEGYSVSREKKESFPLTVTSAQKNPTAFYLCASTRTGATNEKLFFGSGTQLSVL.